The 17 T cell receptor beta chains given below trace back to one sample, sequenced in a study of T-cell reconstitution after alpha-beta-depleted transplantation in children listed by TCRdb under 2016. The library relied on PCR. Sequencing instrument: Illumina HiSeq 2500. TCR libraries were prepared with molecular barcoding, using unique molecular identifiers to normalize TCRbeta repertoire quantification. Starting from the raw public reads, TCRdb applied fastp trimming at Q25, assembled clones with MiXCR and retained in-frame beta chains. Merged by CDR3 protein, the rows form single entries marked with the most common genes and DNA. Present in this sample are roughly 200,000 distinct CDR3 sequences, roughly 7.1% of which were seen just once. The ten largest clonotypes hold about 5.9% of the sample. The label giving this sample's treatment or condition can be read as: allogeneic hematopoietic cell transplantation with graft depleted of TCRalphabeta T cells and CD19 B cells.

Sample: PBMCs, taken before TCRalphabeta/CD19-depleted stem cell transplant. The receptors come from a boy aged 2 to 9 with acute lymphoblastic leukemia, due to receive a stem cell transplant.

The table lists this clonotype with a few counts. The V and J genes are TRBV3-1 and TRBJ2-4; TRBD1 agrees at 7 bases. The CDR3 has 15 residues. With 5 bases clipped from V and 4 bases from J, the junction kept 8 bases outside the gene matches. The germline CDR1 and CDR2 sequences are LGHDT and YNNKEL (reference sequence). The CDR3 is CASSRDDRAKNIQYF. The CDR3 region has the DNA TGTGCCAGCAGCAGAGACGACAGGGCGAAAAACATTCAGTACTTC.

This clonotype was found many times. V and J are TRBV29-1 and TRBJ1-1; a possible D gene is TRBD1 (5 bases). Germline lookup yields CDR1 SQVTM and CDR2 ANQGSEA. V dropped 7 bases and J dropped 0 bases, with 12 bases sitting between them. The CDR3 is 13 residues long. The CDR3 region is CSGKRGMNTEAFF. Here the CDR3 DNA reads TGCAGCGGGAAGAGGGGCATGAACACTGAAGCTTTCTTT.

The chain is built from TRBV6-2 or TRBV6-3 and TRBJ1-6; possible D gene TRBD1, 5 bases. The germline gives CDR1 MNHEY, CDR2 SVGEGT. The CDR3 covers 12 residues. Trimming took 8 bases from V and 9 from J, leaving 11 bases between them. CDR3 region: CASGQGGSPLHF. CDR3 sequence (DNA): TGTGCCAGCGGGCAGGGAGGTTCACCCCTCCACTTT.

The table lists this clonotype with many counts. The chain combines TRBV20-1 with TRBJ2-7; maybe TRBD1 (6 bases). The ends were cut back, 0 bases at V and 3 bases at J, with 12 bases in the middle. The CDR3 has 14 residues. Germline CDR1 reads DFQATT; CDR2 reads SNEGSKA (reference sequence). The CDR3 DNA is TGCAGTGCTAGAGATGCGGACAGAGTCTACGAGCAGTACTTC. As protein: CSARDADRVYEQYF.

CDR3 DNA: TGTGCCAGCAGCTTAGATGGGACAGAGAATGAGCAGTTCTTC. This encodes CASSLDGTENEQFF. This chain connects TRBV11-2 to TRBJ2-1; 7 bases match TRBD1. The CDR3 spans 14 residues. Germline V gives CDR1 SGHAT, CDR2 FQNNGV. Germline trimming cut 0 bases from V and 7 bases from J; bases unmatched to any gene: 3.

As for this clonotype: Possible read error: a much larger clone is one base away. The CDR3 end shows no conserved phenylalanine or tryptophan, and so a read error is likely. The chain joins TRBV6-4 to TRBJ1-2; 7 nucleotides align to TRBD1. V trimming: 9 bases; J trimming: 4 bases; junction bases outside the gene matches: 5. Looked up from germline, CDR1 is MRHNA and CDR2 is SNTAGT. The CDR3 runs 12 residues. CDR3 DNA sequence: TGTGCCAGGGGACAGATTCCCTATGGCTACACCTAC. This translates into CARGQIPYGYTY.

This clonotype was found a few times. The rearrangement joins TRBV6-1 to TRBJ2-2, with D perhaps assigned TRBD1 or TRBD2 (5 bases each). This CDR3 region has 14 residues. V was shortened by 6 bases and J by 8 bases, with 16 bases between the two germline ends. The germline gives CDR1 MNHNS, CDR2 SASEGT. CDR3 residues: CASRPGTSRGELFF. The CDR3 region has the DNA TGTGCCAGCAGACCCGGGACCTCGAGGGGGGAGCTGTTTTTT.

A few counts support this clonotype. In nucleotides, the CDR3 is TGTGCCTGGAGTGATCGAGTCTTCCAGTATTTT. Protein sequence: CAWSDRVFQYF. The rearrangement links TRBV30 to TRBJ2-3; no firm D call. Germline CDR1 GTSNPN, CDR2 SVGIG (reference sequence). V lost 1 base to trimming and J lost 12 bases, with 11 bases between them. The length of the CDR3 is 11 residues.

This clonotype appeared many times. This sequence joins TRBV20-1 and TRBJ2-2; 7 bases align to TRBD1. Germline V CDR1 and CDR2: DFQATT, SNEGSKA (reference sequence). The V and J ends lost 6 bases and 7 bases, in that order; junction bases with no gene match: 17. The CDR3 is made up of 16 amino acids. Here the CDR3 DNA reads TGCAGTGCCGCAATCTCCTGGACAGGAGGTGTCGGGGAGCTGTTTTTT. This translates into CSAAISWTGGVGELFF.

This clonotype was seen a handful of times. DNA of the CDR3: TGTGCCAGCAGCTTATCTTCAGGACTTTCCTACAATGAGCAGTTCTTC. Translating gives CASSLSSGLSYNEQFF. This chain connects TRBV11-3 to TRBJ2-1; D perhaps matches TRBD2 (5 bases). Trimming shortened V by 2 bases and J by 1 base, and 12 bases separated the two germline ends. Per germline, CDR1 SGHNT and CDR2 YENEEA. This CDR3 region has 16 residues.

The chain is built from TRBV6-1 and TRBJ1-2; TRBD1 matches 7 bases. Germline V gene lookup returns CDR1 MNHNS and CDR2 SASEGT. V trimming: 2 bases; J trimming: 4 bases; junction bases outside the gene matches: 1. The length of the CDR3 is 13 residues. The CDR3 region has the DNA TGTGCCAGCAGTGAATCAGGGGGCTATGGCTACACCTTC. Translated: CASSESGGYGYTF.

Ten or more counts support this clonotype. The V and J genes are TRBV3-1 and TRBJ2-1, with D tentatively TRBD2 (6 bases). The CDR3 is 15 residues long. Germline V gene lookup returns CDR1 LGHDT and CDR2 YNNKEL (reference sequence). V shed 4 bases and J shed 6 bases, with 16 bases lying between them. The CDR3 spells CASSPEAGTVNEQFF. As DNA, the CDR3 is TGTGCCAGCAGCCCCGAGGCGGGGACCGTCAATGAGCAGTTCTTC.

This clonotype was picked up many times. CDR3 sequence (DNA): TGTGCCAGCAGCCCTACGATCGGGAGGCGGCATGAGCAGTTCTTC. Protein product: CASSPTIGRRHEQFF. The genes are TRBV7-9 and TRBJ2-1; 7 bases line up with TRBD2. With V trimmed by 5 bases and J by 8 bases, 12 bases remained unmatched. CDR1 is SEHNR, CDR2 FQNEAQ, per germline (reference sequence). The CDR3 is made up of 15 amino acids. Filled out from reference TRBV7-9 and TRBJ2-1, the complete variable domain reads DTGVSQNPRHKITKRGQNVTFRCDPISEHNRLYWYRQTLGQGPEFLTYFQNEAQLEKSRLLSDRFSAERPKGSFSTLEIQRTEQGDSAMYLCASSPTIGRRHEQFFGPGTRLTVL.

The CDR3 nucleotides are TGTGCCAGCAGTCGGGGCCTATACTACGAGCAGTACTTC. This gives the protein CASSRGLYYEQYF. V gene TRBV28 combines with J gene TRBJ2-7; TRBD1 or TRBD2 may be the D gene (5 bases each). Trimming removed 5 bases at V and 3 bases at J, with 11 bases between. There are 13 residues in the CDR3. The germline CDR1 and CDR2 sequences are MDHEN and SYDVKM.

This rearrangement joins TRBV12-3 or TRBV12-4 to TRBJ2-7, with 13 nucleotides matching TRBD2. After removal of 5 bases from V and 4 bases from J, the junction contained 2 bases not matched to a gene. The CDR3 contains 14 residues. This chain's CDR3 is CASSTSGRAYEQYV. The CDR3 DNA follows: TGTGCCAGCAGTACTAGCGGGAGGGCGTACGAGCAGTACGTC.

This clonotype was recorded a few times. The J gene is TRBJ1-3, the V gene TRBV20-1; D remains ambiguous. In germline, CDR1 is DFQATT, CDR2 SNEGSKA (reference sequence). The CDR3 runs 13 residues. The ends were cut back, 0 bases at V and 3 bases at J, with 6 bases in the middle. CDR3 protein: CSARDNNGNTIYF. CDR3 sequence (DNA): TGCAGTGCTAGAGATAACAATGGAAACACCATATATTTT.

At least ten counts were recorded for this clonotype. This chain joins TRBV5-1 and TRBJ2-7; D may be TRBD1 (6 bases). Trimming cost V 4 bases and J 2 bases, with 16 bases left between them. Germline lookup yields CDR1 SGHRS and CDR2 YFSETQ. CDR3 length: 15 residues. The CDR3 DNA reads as TGCGCCAGCAGCAAACAGACAGGAACTACCTACGAGCAGTACTTC. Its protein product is CASSKQTGTTYEQYF.